The rows below give T cell receptor beta chains drawn from one sample of a study of CD4 and CD8 cells across lung adenocarcinoma regions. From the PCR reads, TCRdb called clonotypes with MiXCR, one entry per CDR3 protein. The data contain approximately 11,000 distinct CDR3 sequences, about 61% of them singletons. Sequences were obtained from CD8+ T cells from the margin of a lung tumor. Receptors were obtained from a male donor with lung adenocarcinoma. The CD4 and CD8 labels of this study may be unreliable. Both conserved end residues are part of each CDR3. A D gene is named only where the DNA matches it firmly. The size of a clone is reported for some rows only, either as once, few or many, or as a class for expanded clones.

abundance: NA
v_gene: TRBV6-1
j_gene: TRBJ1-2
d_gene: TRBD1
CDR3nt: TGTGCCAGCAGTGAAGGATCGGGACAGGGGTATGGCTACACCTTC
CDR3aa: CASSEGSGQGYGYTF

abundance: NA
v_gene: TRBV12-5
j_gene: TRBJ2-6
d_gene: NA
CDR3nt: TGTGGAGATTCGGGGGCTGGGGCCAACGTCCTGACTTTC
CDR3aa: CGDSGAGANVLTF

abundance: medium-sized
v_gene: TRBV10-1
j_gene: TRBJ2-1
d_gene: TRBD1
CDR3nt: TGCGCCAGCAGTGGCCGGGACAGGGGGCTAAATGAGCAGTTCTTC
CDR3aa: CASSGRDRGLNEQFF

abundance: NA
v_gene: TRBV6-1
j_gene: TRBJ2-5
d_gene: NA
CDR3nt: TGTGCCAGGGGGTACGGGGGCCGGGACCCAGAGACCCAGTACTTC
CDR3aa: CARGYGGRDPETQYF

abundance: NA
v_gene: TRBV27
j_gene: TRBJ2-5
d_gene: TRBD2
CDR3nt: TGTGCCAGCAGTTTTTGGGGTAGCGGGAGAGTACAAGAGACCCAGTACTTC
CDR3aa: CASSFWGSGRVQETQYF

abundance: few
v_gene: TRBV20-1
j_gene: TRBJ2-1
d_gene: NA
CDR3nt: TGCAGTGCTCAGGAACTTCCCTACAATGAGCAGTTCTTC
CDR3aa: CSAQELPYNEQFF

abundance: medium-sized
v_gene: TRBV6-5
j_gene: TRBJ2-3
d_gene: TRBD1
CDR3nt: TGTGCCAGCCGGGACAGGTATACGCAGTATTTT
CDR3aa: CASRDRYTQYF

abundance: NA
v_gene: TRBV6-1
j_gene: TRBJ2-1
d_gene: NA
CDR3nt: TGTGCCAGCAGTGAAGAGCAGGGGGGTACCAATGAGCAGTTTTTC
CDR3aa: CASSEEQGGTNEQFF

abundance: NA
v_gene: TRBV6-1
j_gene: TRBJ2-4
d_gene: NA
CDR3nt: TGTGCCAGCACGGGGCAGCCAGCCACAAACATGCAGTACTTC
CDR3aa: CASTGQPATNMQYF

abundance: NA
v_gene: TRBV7-2
j_gene: TRBJ2-4
d_gene: NA
CDR3nt: TGTGCCAGCACCCTGGGGAGTGGGGGAAACATTCAGTACTTC
CDR3aa: CASTLGSGGNIQYF

abundance: NA
v_gene: TRBV6-4
j_gene: TRBJ2-1
d_gene: NA
CDR3nt: TGTGCCAGCAGTGGCTCGAGGGCTAGCGCGAAGTCCTACAATGAGCAGTTCTTC
CDR3aa: CASSGSRASAKSYNEQFF

abundance: once
v_gene: TRBV6-4
j_gene: TRBJ2-5
d_gene: NA
CDR3nt: TGTGCCAGCGGTGACGGGGGCCGGGACCCAGAGACCCAGTACTTC
CDR3aa: CASGDGGRDPETQYF

abundance: NA
v_gene: TRBV28
j_gene: TRBJ1-1
d_gene: NA
CDR3nt: TGTGCCAGCAGCCGCCCACGATCAAACACTGAAGCTTTCTTT
CDR3aa: CASSRPRSNTEAFF

abundance: NA
v_gene: TRBV6-1
j_gene: TRBJ2-3
d_gene: TRBD2
CDR3nt: TGTGCCAGCAGTGAGAGCGGGAGTCACGCAGATACGCAGTATTTT
CDR3aa: CASSESGSHADTQYF

abundance: NA
v_gene: TRBV12-3/TRBV12-4
j_gene: TRBJ1-1
d_gene: NA
CDR3nt: TGTGCCAGCAGTTTGTCAGGGCTGAACACTGAAGCTTTCTTT
CDR3aa: CASSLSGLNTEAFF

abundance: NA
v_gene: TRBV27
j_gene: TRBJ2-7
d_gene: TRBD2
CDR3nt: TGTGCCAGCAGTTTTTCGGGGGGAAACGAGCAGTACTTC
CDR3aa: CASSFSGGNEQYF

abundance: NA
v_gene: TRBV6-1
j_gene: TRBJ2-5
d_gene: TRBD2
CDR3nt: TGTGCCAGCGGGCGCGGGGGGGGACGGAGCACAGATACCCAGTACTTC
CDR3aa: CASGRGGGRSTDTQYF

abundance: few
v_gene: TRBV5-1
j_gene: TRBJ2-2
d_gene: TRBD1
CDR3nt: TGCGCCAGCAGCTTGAAGGGACAGGGCGGCGGGGAGCTGTTTTTT
CDR3aa: CASSLKGQGGGELFF

abundance: NA
v_gene: TRBV6-1
j_gene: TRBJ2-1
d_gene: NA
CDR3nt: TGTGCCAGCCGGCCCGGGATAAGTAGGGGCAATGAGCAGTTCTTC
CDR3aa: CASRPGISRGNEQFF

abundance: once
v_gene: TRBV6-1
j_gene: TRBJ2-1
d_gene: NA
CDR3nt: TGTGCCAGTCGGACTAATGGTTACAATGAGCAGTTCTTC
CDR3aa: CASRTNGYNEQFF

abundance: many
v_gene: TRBV6-1
j_gene: TRBJ1-2
d_gene: TRBD1
CDR3nt: TGTGCCAGCAGATCCCTCGGGACAGGCTATGGCTACACCTTC
CDR3aa: CASRSLGTGYGYTF

abundance: few
v_gene: TRBV6-1
j_gene: TRBJ2-1
d_gene: TRBD1
CDR3nt: TGTGCCAGCAGCGAACCCCTAAACTTGGACAGGAATGAGCAGTTCTTC
CDR3aa: CASSEPLNLDRNEQFF